One sample yielded the 30 T cell receptor beta chains listed below, sequenced in a study of blood T cell repertoires in COVID-19. The repertoire was sequenced with immunoSEQ multiplex PCR; TCRdb's copy has only in-frame clones and lacks some. The data hold roughly 150,000 clones, with 80% to 90% observed a single time. The material sequenced was peripheral blood. These receptors all stem from a woman in her 70s who had recovered from COVID-19.

The chain links TRBV18 to TRBJ2-7; 9 bases match TRBD2. J gave up 4 bases and V 3 bases, and 13 bases lay outside the gene matches. CDR1 is KGHSH, CDR2 LQKENI, per germline. The length of the CDR3 is 17 residues. CDR3 in DNA: TGTGCCAGCTCACCTGGAGCGGGAGGACCTGGGGGTTACGAGCAGTACTTC. This sequence encodes CASSPGAGGPGGYEQYF. Together with reference TRBV18 and TRBJ2-7, the CDR3 gives the full variable domain: NAGVMQNPRHLVRRRGQEARLRCSPMKGHSHVYWYRQLPEEGLKFMVYLQKENIIDESGMPKERFSAEFPKEGPSILRIQQVVRGDSAAYFCASSPGAGGPGGYEQYFGPGTRLTVT.

This chain connects TRBV7-3 to TRBJ2-2; D gene unclear. V was shortened by 5 bases and J by 3 bases, with 4 bases between the two germline ends. The CDR3 spans 12 residues. Germline CDR1 reads SGHTA; CDR2 reads FQGTGA. In DNA, the CDR3 is TGTGCCAGCAGCACGGACACCGGGGAGCTGTTTTTT. This encodes CASSTDTGELFF.

The chain is built from TRBV4-3 and TRBJ2-3; D might be TRBD1 (6 bases). The germline V gene encodes CDR1 LGHNA and CDR2 YSLEER. CDR3 length: 16 amino acids. The V end was cut by 0 bases, the J end by 0 bases, with 10 bases between. DNA for the CDR3: TGCGCCAGCAGCCAAGAAAGGGGGACCAGCACAGATACGCAGTATTTT. Translated, it gives CASSQERGTSTDTQYF.

The chain has TRBV27 and TRBJ1-5, with D hard to call. Germline CDR1 is MNHEY and CDR2 is SMNVEV (reference sequence). This CDR3 region has 17 residues. Trimming cost V 3 bases and J 2 bases, with 17 bases left between them. The CDR3 nucleotides are TGTGCCAGCAGTTTCTCGGGGATTGGGTTAGGCAATCAGCCCCAGCATTTT. Protein sequence: CASSFSGIGLGNQPQHF.

This clone was found a few times. The chain combines TRBV27 with TRBJ1-3, with unresolved D. Trimming stripped 7 bases from V and 3 bases from J, with 10 bases between. CDR3 length: 13 amino acids. Germline V gene lookup returns CDR1 MNHEY and CDR2 SMNVEV (reference sequence). CDR3 sequence: CASKLALGNTIYF. The CDR3 nucleotides are TGTGCCAGCAAATTAGCTCTTGGAAACACCATATATTTT.

The J gene is TRBJ2-7, the V gene TRBV4-3; weak D call: TRBD2 (6 bases). V lost 0 bases and J 3 bases, leaving 12 bases between the germline ends. CDR3 length equals 15 residues. The germline gives CDR1 LGHNA, CDR2 YSLEER. CDR3 sequence (DNA): TGCGCCAGCAGCCAAGATGCGGGACTGGACTACGAGCAGTACTTC. Encoded protein: CASSQDAGLDYEQYF.

The rearrangement uses TRBV5-4 and TRBJ2-1, with 7 bases aligning to TRBD2. The CDR3 sequence is 18 residues long. Germline V CDR1 and CDR2: SGHNT, YYREEE (reference sequence). After removal of 1 base from V and 3 bases from J, the junction contained 13 bases not matched to a gene. CDR3 residues: CASSLLSSGTPVYNEQFF. The CDR3 DNA is TGTGCCAGCAGCTTGCTGTCTAGCGGAACCCCCGTCTACAATGAGCAGTTCTTC.

The chain employs TRBV5-1 and TRBJ1-6; D uncertain. Per the germline V gene, CDR1 is SGHRS and CDR2 is YFSETQ. V was cut by 4 bases and J by 8 bases, with 22 bases left in between. The CDR3 is 17 residues long. This chain's CDR3 is CASSPRVGRWGDSPLHF. Here the CDR3 DNA reads TGCGCCAGCAGCCCCCGGGTCGGCAGGTGGGGAGATTCACCCCTCCACTTT.

The V and J genes are TRBV5-1 and TRBJ2-1, with 7 bases fitting TRBD1. V lost 0 bases, J lost 6 bases, and 9 bases stayed unmatched. In germline, CDR1 is SGHRS, CDR2 YFSETQ. This CDR3 has 16 amino acids. Here the CDR3 reads CASSLEGRGFGNEQFF. The CDR3 DNA is TGCGCCAGCAGCTTGGAGGGCAGGGGGTTTGGCAATGAGCAGTTCTTC.

The chain links TRBV10-3 to TRBJ1-5, with no clear D. V dropped 3 bases and J dropped 7 bases, with 10 bases sitting between them. Per the germline V gene, CDR1 is ENHRY and CDR2 is SYGVKD. The CDR3 contains 13 residues. CDR3 protein: CAISEGGSQPQHF. The CDR3 DNA is TGTGCCATCAGTGAAGGAGGGAGCCAGCCCCAGCATTTT.

The chain uses TRBV2 and TRBJ2-2, with D possibly TRBD2 on 5 matching bases. With 7 bases removed from V and 3 bases from J, the gap between germline ends came to 15 bases. The CDR3 covers 15 residues. Germline loops: CDR1 SNHLY, CDR2 FYNNEI. The CDR3 reads CASNGPLRDTGELFF. DNA of the CDR3: TGTGCCAGCAACGGGCCCTTGAGGGACACCGGGGAGCTGTTTTTT.

The chain carries TRBV6-5 and TRBJ1-4; possible D gene TRBD1, 6 bases. V lost 2 bases, J lost 5 bases, and 12 bases lay in between. The CDR3 covers 15 residues. CDR1 MNHEY and CDR2 SVGAGI come from the germline V gene. The CDR3 loop is CASSYGGRPNEKLFF. The DNA of the CDR3 is TGTGCCAGCAGTTACGGGGGCAGGCCGAATGAAAAACTGTTTTTT.

This clone is a singleton in its sample. The V gene is TRBV5-1, the J gene TRBJ2-3; TRBD1 agrees at 7 bases. Per germline, CDR1 SGHRS and CDR2 YFSETQ. With V trimmed by 3 bases and J by 6 bases, 4 bases remained unmatched. The CDR3 consists of 13 residues. The CDR3 region is CASSSTGVDTQYF. In DNA, the CDR3 is TGCGCCAGCAGCTCCACAGGGGTTGATACGCAGTATTTT.

The V and J genes are TRBV25-1 and TRBJ1-3; D gene uncertain. Germline CDR1 and CDR2: MGHDK and SYGVNS. The V and J ends lost 5 bases and 0 bases respectively, with 14 bases between them. The CDR3 sequence is 16 residues long. The CDR3: CASSPLGASSGNTIYF. In DNA, the CDR3 is TGTGCCAGCAGTCCCCTGGGAGCAAGCTCTGGAAACACCATATATTTT. The whole variable domain, remainder taken from reference TRBV25-1 and TRBJ1-3, is EADIYQTPRYLVIGTGKKITLECSQTMGHDKMYWYQQDPGMELHLIHYSYGVNSTEKGDLSSESTVSRIRTEHFPLTLESARPSHTSQYLCASSPLGASSGNTIYFGEGSWLTVV.

The chain links TRBV12-3 or TRBV12-4 to TRBJ2-7, with D possibly matching TRBD2 (6 bases). This CDR3 is built from 11 residues. Deletions cut 6 bases from V and 4 bases from J, with 7 bases between. The chain's CDR3 is CASREGYEQYF. The CDR3 nucleotides read TGTGCCAGCAGGGAGGGATACGAGCAGTACTTC.

The chain links TRBV18 to TRBJ1-5; D might be TRBD1 (6 bases). CDR3 length: 17 residues. V lost 3 bases and J 4 bases, leaving 19 bases between the germline ends. Germline V CDR1 and CDR2: KGHSH, LQKENI. This CDR3 is CASSPTTGLRQNQPQHF. DNA of the CDR3: TGTGCCAGCTCACCCACTACAGGGTTGCGCCAAAATCAGCCCCAGCATTTT.

The chain recombines TRBV21-1 with TRBJ2-3; the table's D call, TRBD1, has no DNA check behind it. TRBV21-1 is recorded as a pseudogene. This CDR3 is built from 17 residues. For the CDR3, the DNA is TGTGCCAGCAGCAGCCCACAGGCCCCCCCGTGCACAGATACGCAGTATTTT. It specifies CASSSPQAPPCTDTQYF.

This clone was counted once. Other nucleotide sequences in the sample specify the same CDR3. The chain carries TRBV29-1 and TRBJ1-1, with D uncertain. Trimming removed 3 bases from V and 4 bases from J, with 9 bases in between. The CDR3 totals 12 residues. CDR1 is SQVTM and CDR2 is ANQGSEA in the germline V gene. The CDR3 DNA follows: TGCAGCGTTGACCGCGGAGGCACTGAAGCTTTCTTT. It is translated as CSVDRGGTEAFF.

The chain recombines TRBV7-8 with TRBJ2-7, with D perhaps matching TRBD1 (6 bases). There are 18 residues in the CDR3. The V gene's germline CDR1 is SGHVS and CDR2 FQNEAQ. Deletions cut 2 bases from V and 3 bases from J, with 23 bases between. In DNA, the CDR3 is TGTGCCAGCAGCTTACTTGGGCCGTCCGGGCTAGGGGGCTACGAGCAGTACTTC. It translates to CASSLLGPSGLGGYEQYF.

This clone was detected only a few times. The chain couples TRBV5-1 to TRBJ1-6; TRBD1 matches at 11 bases. The CDR3 has 16 amino acids. From germline, CDR1 is SGHRS and CDR2 YFSETQ. V gave up 5 bases and J gave up 8 bases; unmatched junction bases: 9. CDR3 region: CASSWAGGQGDSPLHF. CDR3 bases: TGCGCCAGCAGTTGGGCCGGGGGACAGGGGGATTCACCCCTCCACTTT.

Notes on this clone: Given a much more abundant clone one base away, this may be a read error. V gene TRBV5-1 combines with J gene TRBJ2-7; TRBD2 is a possible D gene (6 bases). The V gene's germline CDR1 is SGHRS and CDR2 YFSETQ. The CDR3 covers 12 residues. V dropped 4 bases and J dropped 2 bases, with 7 bases sitting between them. For the CDR3, the DNA is TGCGCCAGCAGCCCGGGGGCCTACGAGCAGTACTTC. As protein: CASSPGAYEQYF. The entire variable domain, with the rest obtained from reference TRBV5-1 and TRBJ2-7, is as follows: KAGVTQTPRYLIKTRGQQVTLSCSPISGHRSVSWYQQTPGQGLQFLFEYFSETQRNKGNFPGRFSGRQFSNSRSEMNVSTLELGDSALYLCASSPGAYEQYFGPGTRLTVT.

The CDR3 nucleotides read TGTGCCAGCACGCGCCCGGGACAGATCGATACGCAGTATTTT. It specifies CASTRPGQIDTQYF. The chain recombines TRBV5-8 with TRBJ2-3; TRBD1 matches 7 bases. The J segment lost 6 bases and the V segment lost 6 bases, leaving 10 bases of the junction unmatched. This CDR3 contains 14 residues. Germline assignment: CDR1 SGHTS and CDR2 YDEGEE.

The chain uses TRBV3-1 (or the pseudogene TRBV3-2) and TRBJ1-6; 7 bases line up with TRBD1. CDR1 is LGHDT, CDR2 YNNKEL, per germline (reference sequence). The CDR3 has 15 amino acids. The V segment lost 1 base and the J segment 10 bases; nucleotides outside the gene matches: 7. CDR3 residues: CASSQGWAGGSPLHF. In DNA form, the CDR3 reads TGTGCCAGCAGCCAAGGGTGGGCAGGGGGATCACCCCTCCACTTT.

The gene calls are TRBV30 and TRBJ1-2; maybe TRBD1 (5 bases). Per the germline V gene, CDR1 is GTSNPN and CDR2 is SVGIG (reference sequence). The CDR3 is 13 amino acids. The V gene lost 3 bases and the J gene lost 5 bases, with 13 bases spanning the gap. The CDR3 sequence is CAWRSRGRYGYTF. The CDR3 region has the DNA TGTGCCTGGAGGAGCCGGGGGAGATATGGCTACACCTTC.

The rearrangement links TRBV5-1 to TRBJ2-5, with D tentatively TRBD1 (5 bases). Trimming stripped 4 bases from V and 5 bases from J, with 18 bases between. CDR3 length equals 15 residues. CDR1 is SGHRS and CDR2 is YFSETQ in the germline V gene. CDR3 amino acids: CASSSNRQGLETQYF. CDR3 DNA sequence: TGCGCCAGCAGCAGCAATCGGCAGGGCCTCGAGACCCAGTACTTC.

The chain links TRBV5-1 to TRBJ2-6; possibly TRBD1 for D (6 bases). Trimming removed 4 bases at V and 0 bases at J, with 20 bases between. In germline, CDR1 is SGHRS, CDR2 YFSETQ. This CDR3 has 19 residues. Here the CDR3 reads CASSPRTGFLNSGANVLTF. In DNA form, the CDR3 reads TGCGCCAGCAGCCCTAGAACAGGGTTTCTCAACTCTGGGGCCAACGTCCTGACTTTC.

The chain uses TRBV5-6 and TRBJ1-3; no reliable D call. Per the germline V gene, CDR1 is SGHDT and CDR2 is YYEEEE. This CDR3 has 14 amino acids. Deletions cut 2 bases from V and 1 base from J, with 7 bases between. Here the CDR3 DNA reads TGTGCCAGCAGCTTAAGGAGGTCTGGAAACACCATATATTTT. Translating it yields CASSLRRSGNTIYF. The full variable domain, its missing parts supplied by reference TRBV5-6 and TRBJ1-3, is DAGVTQSPTHLIKTRGQQVTLRCSPKSGHDTVSWYQQALGQGPQFIFQYYEEEERQRGNFPDRFSGHQFPNYSSELNVNALLLGDSALYLCASSLRRSGNTIYFGEGSWLTVV.

The chain carries TRBV2 and TRBJ1-3, with D perhaps TRBD1 (5 bases). CDR3 length: 15 residues. Germline lookup yields CDR1 SNHLY and CDR2 FYNNEI. Trimming took 4 bases from V and 0 from J, leaving 10 bases between them. The CDR3 loop reads CASSVLRGSGNTIYF. In DNA form, the CDR3 reads TGTGCCAGCAGTGTCCTAAGGGGCTCTGGAAACACCATATATTTT.

The chain combines TRBV24-1 with TRBJ1-2; weak D call: TRBD1 (5 bases). Trimming cost V 4 bases and J 1 base, with 6 bases left between them. This CDR3 is 13 amino acids long. Germline V gives CDR1 KGHDR, CDR2 SFDVKD. The CDR3 reads CATSDRDNYGYTF. CDR3 DNA: TGTGCCACCAGTGACAGGGATAACTATGGCTACACCTTC.

This clone was seen a handful of times. The CDR3 DNA sequence: TGTGCCAGCTCACCGCGGCAGAACATGAACACTGAAGCTTTCTTT. Translation: CASSPRQNMNTEAFF. The chain employs TRBV18 and TRBJ1-1; no clear D. Germline lookup yields CDR1 KGHSH and CDR2 LQKENI. CDR3 size: 15 residues. V was trimmed by 3 bases and J by 0 bases, leaving 11 bases between them.